This passage covers 5 T cell receptor beta chains from one sample sequenced in a study of T cells in Graves' hyperthyroidism and ophthalmopathy. From RNA transcripts, TCR beta CDR3 regions were amplified. Using the HTBI primer set, a first-round RT-PCR was run on the TCR CDR3. TCRdb ran MiXCR on the multiplex PCR reads and lists one entry per CDR3 protein. Here the sample spans 650,000 to 850,000 distinct CDR3 sequences, roughly a sixth being singletons. Sequenced sample: blood. The origin of the receptors is a woman aged 50 to 60 with Graves' hyperthyroidism that later progressed to Graves' ophthalmopathy.

As regards this clonotype: Possible read error: a much larger clone is one base away. This rearrangement joins TRBV18 to TRBJ2-3; D gene uncertain. The germline V gene encodes CDR1 KGHSH and CDR2 LQKENI. The CDR3 loop spans 15 amino acids. CDR3 in amino acids: CVSSPSGPSTDTQYF. The CDR3 DNA is TGTGTCAGCTCACCGTCAGGCCCCAGCACAGATACGCAGTATTTT.

In this sample, this clonotype turned up once. The rearrangement uses TRBV7-2 and TRBJ2-1; D is undetermined. Germline V gene sequence: CDR1 SGHTA, CDR2 FQGNSA. V lost 6 bases, J lost 0 bases, and 12 bases lay in between. The CDR3 has 15 residues. The CDR3 bases are TGTGCCAGCAGTACAGTGAGAAGCTCCTACAATGAGCAGTTCTTC. This translates into CASSTVRSSYNEQFF.

This clonotype was counted between two and nine times. The chain employs TRBV5-6 and TRBJ2-3, with 15 bases aligning to TRBD2. CDR3 length equals 18 residues. Trimming removed 4 bases from V and 6 bases from J; junction bases left unmatched: 12. In germline, CDR1 is SGHDT, CDR2 YYEEEE. The CDR3 region is CASSPEPGLAGGVDTQYF. For the CDR3, the DNA is TGTGCCAGCAGCCCAGAGCCGGGACTAGCGGGAGGCGTGGATACGCAGTATTTT.

CDR3 amino acids: CSAVLGIQPQHF. The CDR3 DNA is TGCAGTGCGGTATTGGGGATTCAGCCCCAGCATTTT. This chain joins TRBV20-1 and TRBJ1-5, with D uncertain. CDR1 and CDR2 (germline): DFQATT, SNEGSKA (reference sequence). Trimming pared 6 bases from V and 6 bases from J, leaving 12 bases between. This CDR3 contains 12 residues.

This clonotype was detected a few times. The gene calls are TRBV11-1 and TRBJ2-6; 7 bases agree with TRBD1. Germline values: CDR1 SGHAT, CDR2 FQDESV (reference sequence). The junction had 8 bases not matched to a gene; V was cut back by 4 bases and J by 2 bases. There are 17 residues in the CDR3. CDR3 sequence: CASSSAGQGAGANVLTF. CDR3 bases: TGTGCCAGCAGCTCCGCAGGGCAGGGGGCTGGGGCCAACGTCCTGACTTTC.